Sequencing of this T cell receptor (beta chain) was carried out in a study of blood T cell repertoires in COVID-19. About the study: The United States, Italy and Spain were the sources of the acute and convalescent COVID-19 samples. Nucleic acid was either cDNA or gDNA, and it came from T cells, B-cell-depleted T cells, or PBMCs.

Clones were read by immunoSEQ multiplex PCR, and TCRdb kept only the in-frame ones, dropping some. Altogether 300,000 to 350,000 clones are present, around 91% being singletons, with the ten largest covering about 1%. From germline, CDR1 is LNHDA and CDR2 SQIVND (reference sequence). V shed 5 bases, J shed 7 bases, and the junction held 3 bases outside the gene matches. This CDR3 is built from 14 residues. Seattle cases were enrolled at active infection and followed longitudinally. The chain is built from TRBV19 and TRBJ2-1, with 12 nucleotides matching TRBD2. The sequencing input was peripheral blood. The source of this sequence is a woman aged 40 to 55 with COVID-19, enrolled during active disease. The chain's CDR3 is CASSRGLAGNEQFF. CDR3 DNA sequence: TGTGCCAGTAGTCGCGGACTAGCGGGGAATGAGCAGTTCTTC.